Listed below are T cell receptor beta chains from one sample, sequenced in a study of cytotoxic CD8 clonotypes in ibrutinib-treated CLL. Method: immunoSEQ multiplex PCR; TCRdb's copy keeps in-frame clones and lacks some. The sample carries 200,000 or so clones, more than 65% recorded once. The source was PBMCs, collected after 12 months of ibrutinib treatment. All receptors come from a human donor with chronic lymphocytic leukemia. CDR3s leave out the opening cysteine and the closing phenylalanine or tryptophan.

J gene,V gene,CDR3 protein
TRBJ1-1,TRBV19,ASSKRQMNTEAF
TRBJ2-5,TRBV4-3,ASSQGYRLETQY
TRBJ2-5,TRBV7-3,ASSRGTVNQETQY
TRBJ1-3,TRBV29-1,SVEGVGGSSGNTIY
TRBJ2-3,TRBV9,ASSVVGWGKADTQY
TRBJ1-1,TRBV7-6,ASSRRGDTEAF
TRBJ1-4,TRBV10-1,ASSESLDTTAEGEKLF
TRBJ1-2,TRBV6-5,ASSEQGATYGYT
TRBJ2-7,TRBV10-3,AISESGGSSYEQY
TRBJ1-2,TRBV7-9,ASSQTGDSYT
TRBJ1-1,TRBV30,AWSDRVGEAF
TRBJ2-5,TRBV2,ASSVVGETQY
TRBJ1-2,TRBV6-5,ASSYSTPHGGYT
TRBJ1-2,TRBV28,ASSLGARDRSYGYT
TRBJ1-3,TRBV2,ASRDRDLTGNTIY
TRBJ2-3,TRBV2,ASRGPTAADTQY
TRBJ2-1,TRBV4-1,ASSQPSGRSYNEQF
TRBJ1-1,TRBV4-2,ASSQIGTSVF
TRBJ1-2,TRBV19,ASGHIYGYT
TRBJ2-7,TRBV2,ASTTGTGSYEQY
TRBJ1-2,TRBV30,AWSTQTGTFGGYT
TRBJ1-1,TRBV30,AWDVPPPNTEAF
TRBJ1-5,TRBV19,ASTYRGQGVRQPQH
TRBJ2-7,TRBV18,ASSPGMRGATYEQY
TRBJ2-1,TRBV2,ASSRDRGHYNEQF
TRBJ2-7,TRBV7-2,ASSLMSSGRAVGPYEQY
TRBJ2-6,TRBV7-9,ASSLAGPPSGANVLT
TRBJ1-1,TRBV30,AWTQRRALNTEAF
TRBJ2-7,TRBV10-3,AISESKVLYEQY
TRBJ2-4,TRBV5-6,ASSFWGAKNIQY
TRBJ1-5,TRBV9,ASSVGTPGGPQH
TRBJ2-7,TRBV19,ASSQGLGEQY
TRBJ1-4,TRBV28,ASSLSGTGWDEKLF
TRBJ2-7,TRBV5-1,ASSLVVALSREQY
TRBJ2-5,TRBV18,ASSPDRGETQY
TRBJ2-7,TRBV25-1,ASSESLGYEQY
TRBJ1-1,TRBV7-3,ASSSQRNTEAF
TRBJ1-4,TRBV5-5,ASSPGSSTNEKLF
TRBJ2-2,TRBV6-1,ASSSVLNTGELF
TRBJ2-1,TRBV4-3,ASSRKGLAGLGEQF
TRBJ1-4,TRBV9,ASSRGNNEKLF
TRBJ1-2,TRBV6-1,ASRMGQGAFYGYT
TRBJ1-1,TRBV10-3,AIGEMTAEAF
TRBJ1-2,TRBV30,AWREDRRVYGYT
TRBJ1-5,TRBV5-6,ASSFSGNQPQH
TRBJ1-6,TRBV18,ASSPTARSNSPLH
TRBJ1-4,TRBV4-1,ASSPHLDGGATNEKLF
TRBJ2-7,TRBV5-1,ASRRFPRDLSSYEQY
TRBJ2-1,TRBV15,ATSSSFLEQF
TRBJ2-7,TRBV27,ASIPGNGHEQY
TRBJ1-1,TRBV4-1,ASSQPGWVTEAF
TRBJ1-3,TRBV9,ASSVRPMQDTGNTIY
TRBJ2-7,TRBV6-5,ASLKPSSYEQY
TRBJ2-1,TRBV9,ASTKGPLDNEQF
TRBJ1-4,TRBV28,ASSLLRGEKLF
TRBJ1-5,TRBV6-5,ASSYSSYSNQPQH
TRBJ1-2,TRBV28,ASSLTPPGDYGYT
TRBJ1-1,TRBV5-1,ASSFAGAKGEAF
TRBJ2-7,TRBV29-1,SVEERQGAHEQY